This entry describes one TCR beta chain. What it binds is not known. The data were produced by immunoSEQ multiplex PCR, yet TCRdb's version contains in-frame clones alone and is incomplete. The sample gives about 130,000 clones, less than 95% of which show up once; 6.9% is in the top ten. The V gene end was trimmed by 4 bases and the J gene end by 4 bases; junction bases not matched to a gene: 1. The CDR3 is made up of 12 amino acids. Germline lookup yields CDR1 SQVTM and CDR2 ANQGSEA. The data were obtained in a study of T cell responses to AZD1222 COVID-19 vaccine. The study, taken as a whole, reports: Only after the peak T cell response were repertoires sampled. Donors skewed white British and female; clonal diversity was possibly underestimated. After two AZD1222 doses, spike-specific TCR breadth and depth rose versus day 0.

This receptor was identified in an adult in good health. The V gene is TRBV29-1, the J gene TRBJ2-7; 10 bases are a match to TRBD1. The input for sequencing was peripheral blood, taken on day 0 of AZD1222 vaccination. The CDR3, as DNA: TGCAGCGTTGGGGGACAGGGGTACGAGCAGTACTTC. Translating it yields CSVGGQGYEQYF.